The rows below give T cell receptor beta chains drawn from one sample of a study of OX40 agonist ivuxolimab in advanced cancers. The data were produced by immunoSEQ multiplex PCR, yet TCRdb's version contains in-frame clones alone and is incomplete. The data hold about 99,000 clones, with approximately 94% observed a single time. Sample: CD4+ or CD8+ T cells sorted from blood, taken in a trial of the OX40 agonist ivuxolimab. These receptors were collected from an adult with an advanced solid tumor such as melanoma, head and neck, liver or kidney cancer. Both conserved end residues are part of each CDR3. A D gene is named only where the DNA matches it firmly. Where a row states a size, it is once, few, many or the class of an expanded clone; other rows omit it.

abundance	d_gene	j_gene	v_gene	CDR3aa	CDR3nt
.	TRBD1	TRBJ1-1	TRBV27	CASRQTGGTEAFF	TGTGCCAGCAGACAAACAGGGGGCACTGAAGCTTTCTTT
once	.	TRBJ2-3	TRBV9	CASSGDTDTQYF	TGTGCCAGCTCTGGGGATACAGATACGCAGTATTTT
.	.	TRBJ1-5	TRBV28	CASSPTGTPSNQPQHF	TGTGCCAGCAGTCCGACCGGGACACCCAGCAATCAGCCCCAGCATTTT
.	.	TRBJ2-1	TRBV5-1	CASSTRQFGEQFF	TGCGCCAGCAGCACCCGACAGTTTGGAGAGCAGTTCTTC
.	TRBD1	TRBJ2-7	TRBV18	CASSSRDRGYEQYF	TGTGCCAGCTCATCTAGGGACAGGGGCTACGAGCAGTACTTC
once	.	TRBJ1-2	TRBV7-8	CASSERRENYGYTF	TGTGCCAGCAGCGAACGCAGGGAAAACTATGGCTACACCTTC
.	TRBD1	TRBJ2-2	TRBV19	CASTEGRGYTGELFF	TGTGCCAGTACCGAAGGCAGGGGGTACACCGGGGAGCTGTTTTTT
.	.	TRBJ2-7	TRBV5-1	CASSDTGFRIGYEQYF	TGCGCCAGCAGCGATACAGGGTTTAGGATCGGGTACGAGCAGTACTTC
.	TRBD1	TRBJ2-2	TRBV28	CASIQGGQMNTGELFF	TGTGCCAGCATCCAAGGGGGACAGATGAACACCGGGGAGCTGTTTTTT
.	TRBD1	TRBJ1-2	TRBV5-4	CASSSIDRAYGYTF	TGTGCCAGCAGCTCGATAGACAGGGCGTATGGCTACACCTTC
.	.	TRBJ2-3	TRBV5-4	CASSLGGPGLRDTQYF	TGTGCCAGCAGCTTGGGGGGGCCGGGCCTCAGGGATACGCAGTATTTT
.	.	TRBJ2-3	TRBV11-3	CASSLMWGDTQYF	TGTGCCAGCAGCTTAATGTGGGGTGATACGCAGTATTTT
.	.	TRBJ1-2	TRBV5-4	CASSTGGIYGYTF	TGTGCCAGCAGCACGGGGGGTATCTATGGCTACACCTTC
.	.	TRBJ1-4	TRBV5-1	CASSFTNLGEKLFF	TGCGCCAGCAGCTTTACGAATCTGGGCGAAAAACTGTTTTTT
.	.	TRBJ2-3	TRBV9	CASSLEGTDTQYF	TGTGCCAGCAGCCTAGAGGGCACAGATACGCAGTATTTT
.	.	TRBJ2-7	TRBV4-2	CASSQDLGPYEQYF	TGTGCCAGCAGCCAAGATTTGGGGCCCTACGAGCAGTACTTC
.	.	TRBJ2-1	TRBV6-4	CASSDEYARGSEQFF	TGTGCCAGCAGTGACGAGTACGCCCGGGGGAGTGAGCAGTTCTTC
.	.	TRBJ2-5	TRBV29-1	CSALRGGQETQYF	TGCAGCGCTCTGAGGGGGGGGCAAGAGACCCAGTACTTC
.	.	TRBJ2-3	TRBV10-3	CAIRPGHSTDTQYF	TGTGCCATCAGACCCGGACATAGCACAGATACGCAGTATTTT
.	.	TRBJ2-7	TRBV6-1	CASSDFGTWASLEQYF	TGTGCCAGCAGTGACTTCGGAACGTGGGCCAGCCTAGAGCAGTACTTC
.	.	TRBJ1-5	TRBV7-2	CASSLGGVPNQPQHF	TGTGCCAGCAGCTTAGGAGGGGTCCCCAATCAGCCCCAGCATTTT
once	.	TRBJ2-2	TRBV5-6	CASSWGRRLPPGELFF	TGTGCCAGCAGCTGGGGTCGCCGCCTACCCCCCGGGGAGCTGTTTTTT
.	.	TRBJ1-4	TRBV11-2	CASSSQAFNEKLFF	TGTGCCAGCAGCTCCCAGGCCTTTAATGAAAAACTGTTTTTT
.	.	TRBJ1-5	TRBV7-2	CASSLTSRDWGHPQHF	TGTGCCAGCAGCTTAACGTCTCGGGACTGGGGTCACCCCCAGCATTTT
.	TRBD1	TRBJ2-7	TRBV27	CASSSWGTGGSEQYF	TGTGCCAGCAGTTCCTGGGGGACAGGGGGCAGCGAGCAGTACTTC
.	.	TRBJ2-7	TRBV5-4	CASSLQDFGSYEQYF	TGTGCCAGCAGCTTACAGGACTTTGGCTCCTACGAGCAGTACTTC
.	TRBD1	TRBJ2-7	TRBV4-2	CASSQGAGGFLEQYF	TGTGCCAGCAGCCAAGGGGCAGGGGGTTTTCTCGAGCAGTACTTC
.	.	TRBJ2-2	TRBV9	CASSASSWRNTGELFF	TGTGCCAGCAGCGCCAGTAGTTGGAGGAACACCGGGGAGCTGTTTTTT
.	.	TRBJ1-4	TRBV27	CASSRHPPVEKLFF	TGTGCCAGCAGTCGACACCCACCCGTGGAAAAACTGTTTTTT
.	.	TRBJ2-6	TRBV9	CASSVGISGANVLTF	TGTGCCAGCAGCGTAGGGATCTCTGGGGCCAACGTCCTGACTTTC
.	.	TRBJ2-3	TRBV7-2	CASSLLSARGKPRDTQYF	TGTGCCAGCAGCTTATTATCGGCTCGCGGTAAGCCGCGGGATACGCAGTATTTT
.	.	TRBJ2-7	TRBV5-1	CASSLALRGHEQYF	TGCGCCAGCAGCTTGGCCTTGCGGGGCCACGAGCAGTACTTC
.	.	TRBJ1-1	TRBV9	CASSVGGGRYRNTEAFF	TGTGCCAGCAGCGTAGGCGGGGGGCGTTATCGGAACACTGAAGCTTTCTTT
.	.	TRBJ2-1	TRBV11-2	CASSSLRGTANEQFF	TGTGCCAGCAGCTCTCTTAGGGGGACGGCCAATGAGCAGTTCTTC
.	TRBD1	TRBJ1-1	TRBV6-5	CASSYWAGGGTEAFF	TGTGCCAGCAGTTACTGGGCAGGGGGGGGCACTGAAGCTTTCTTT
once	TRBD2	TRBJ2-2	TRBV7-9	CASSPLSGGAPGELFF	TGTGCCAGCAGCCCCCTTAGCGGGGGGGCACCCGGGGAGCTGTTTTTT
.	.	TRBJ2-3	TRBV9	CASSPSGGASTDTQYF	TGTGCCAGCAGCCCGAGTGGGGGGGCTAGCACAGATACGCAGTATTTT
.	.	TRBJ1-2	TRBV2	CASISETNYGYTF	TGTGCCAGCATATCAGAGACTAACTATGGCTACACCTTC
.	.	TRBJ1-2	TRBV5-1	CASSLAPGNYGYTF	TGCGCCAGCAGCTTGGCCCCGGGGAACTATGGCTACACCTTC
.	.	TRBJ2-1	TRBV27	CASSERLVTRWREQFF	TGTGCCAGCAGCGAAAGATTGGTGACTAGGTGGAGGGAGCAGTTCTTC
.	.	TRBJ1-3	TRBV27	CASALFSGNTIYF	TGTGCCAGCGCCCTATTCTCTGGAAACACCATATATTTT
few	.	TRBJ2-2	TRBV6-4	CASSDSSARTTGELFF	TGTGCCAGCAGTGACAGTTCAGCTCGGACCACCGGGGAGCTGTTTTTT
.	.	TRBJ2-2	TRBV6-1	CASSELARSGELFF	TGTGCCAGCAGTGAACTAGCCAGGTCCGGGGAGCTGTTTTTT
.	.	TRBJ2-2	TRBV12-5	CASGLVPWPGELFF	TGTGCTAGTGGTTTGGTACCATGGCCCGGGGAGCTGTTTTTT
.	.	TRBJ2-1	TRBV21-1	CASRSPRGQTRTHNEQFF	TGTGCCAGCAGATCCCCCCGAGGGCAAACTAGAACTCACAATGAGCAGTTCTTC
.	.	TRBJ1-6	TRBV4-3	CASSQDPPGSQSPLHF	TGCGCCAGCAGCCAAGATCCCCCAGGGTCCCAATCACCCCTCCACTTT
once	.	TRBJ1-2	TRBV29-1	CSVTGTFYGYTF	TGCAGCGTAACAGGGACCTTCTATGGCTACACCTTC
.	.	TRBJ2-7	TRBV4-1	CASSQPRGEQYF	TGCGCCAGCAGCCAACCAAGGGGTGAGCAGTACTTC
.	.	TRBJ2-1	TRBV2	CASSSGDYNEQFF	TGTGCCAGCAGTTCAGGGGACTACAATGAGCAGTTCTTC